This T cell receptor (beta chain) emerged from a study of blood T cells in healthy people across ages. Primers used in a second PCR of about 7 to 12 cycles were a sample-barcoded 5' primer and a J-beta primer mix. TCRdb ran MiXCR on the 5' RACE reads and lists one entry per CDR3 protein. The profile shows approximately 1,100,000 distinct CDR3 sequences, 40% to 50% of them singletons. Donor samples were obtained from healthy Caucasian individuals from Russia, aged 6 to 90. This CDR3 is 13 amino acids long. The germline CDR1 and CDR2 sequences are MNHNY and SVGAGI (reference sequence). Trimming cost V 7 bases and J 4 bases, with 13 bases left between them.

The chain links TRBV6-6 to TRBJ1-1; D may be TRBD1 (6 bases). This TCR came from a woman aged 60 to 75 in good health. Sequenced: blood. The CDR3 here is CASTQDSSTEAFF. Here the CDR3 DNA reads TGTGCCAGCACCCAGGACAGTAGCACTGAAGCTTTCTTT.